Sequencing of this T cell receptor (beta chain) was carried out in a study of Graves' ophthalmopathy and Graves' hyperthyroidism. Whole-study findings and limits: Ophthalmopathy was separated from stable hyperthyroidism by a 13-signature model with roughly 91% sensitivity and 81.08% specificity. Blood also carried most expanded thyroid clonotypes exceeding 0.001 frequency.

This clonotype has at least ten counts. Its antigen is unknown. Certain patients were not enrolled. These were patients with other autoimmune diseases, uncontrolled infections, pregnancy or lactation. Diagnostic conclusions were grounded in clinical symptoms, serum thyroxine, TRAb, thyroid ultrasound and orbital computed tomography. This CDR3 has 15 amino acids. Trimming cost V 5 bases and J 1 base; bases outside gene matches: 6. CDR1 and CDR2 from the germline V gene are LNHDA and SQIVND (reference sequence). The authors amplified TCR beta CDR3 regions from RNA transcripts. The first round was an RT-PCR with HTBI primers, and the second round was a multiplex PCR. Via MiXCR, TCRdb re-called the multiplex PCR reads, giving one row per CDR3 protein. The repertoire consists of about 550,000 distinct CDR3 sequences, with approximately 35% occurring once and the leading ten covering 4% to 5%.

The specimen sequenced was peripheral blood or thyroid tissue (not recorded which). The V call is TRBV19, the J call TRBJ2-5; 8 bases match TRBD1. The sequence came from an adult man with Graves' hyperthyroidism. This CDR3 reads CASSFGQGLQETQYF. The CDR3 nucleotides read TGTGCCAGTAGTTTTGGACAGGGCCTCCAAGAGACCCAGTACTTC.